The present TCR beta chain was sequenced within a study of tumor and adjacent non-tumor tissue in lung cancer. Study-wide context: On average, productive TCRbeta reads reached about 4.17 million per sample.

Including both end residues, the CDR3 is 22 amino acids long. Germline V gene sequence: CDR1 LGHNA, CDR2 YNFKEQ. As for this clonotype: Because the CDR3's place on the DNA is in doubt, the DNA is left out and the CDR3 is given as listed by TCRdb.

No cell sorting was done before RNA was extracted from the tissue. Chemotherapy-naive patients with new lung cancer underwent thoracic surgery in China, August–late 2014. TCRbeta libraries were built with three rounds of nested PCR, modified from ARM-PCR. One entry per CDR3 protein, called by TCRdb with MiXCR from the multiplex PCR reads. This sample has more than 60,000 distinct CDR3 sequences, with around 77% found just once. The TCR comes from a woman between 45 and 65 years old with non-small cell lung cancer. Sample: lung tumor tissue. The chain links TRBV4-2 to TRBJ1-5; no DNA check was done on the table's D call, TRBD1. Here the CDR3 reads CASSQVATGNTGVAYSNQPHHF.